These T cell receptor beta chains were read from a single sample in a study of long-term antiretroviral therapy in people with HIV. Libraries were prepared by immunoSEQ multiplex PCR; TCRdb keeps only in-frame clonotypes and omits some of them. The table has fewer than 35,000 clones, around 85% seen once. Sequenced material: unsorted PBMCs, taken 3 years after starting antiretroviral therapy. Receptors originate from a middle-aged man with HIV. CDR3s include the opening cysteine and the closing phenylalanine or tryptophan. A D gene is named only where the DNA matches it firmly. Size values are once, few and many counts, or a class for expanded clones, and some rows have none.

d_gene	v_gene	abundance	len	j_gene	CDR3aa	CDR3nt
.	TRBV13	.	14	TRBJ2-7	CASSLSSGVHEQYF	TGTGCCAGCAGCTTATCATCGGGGGTCCACGAGCAGTACTTC
.	TRBV27	.	18	TRBJ2-1	CASSFIGVGEGPTGEQFF	TGTGCCAGCAGTTTTATAGGTGTGGGGGAAGGGCCTACAGGGGAGCAGTTCTTC
TRBD2	TRBV7-8	.	13	TRBJ2-7	CASSLVTGREQYF	TGTGCCAGCAGCTTAGTAACCGGGAGGGAGCAGTACTTC
.	TRBV6-1	.	13	TRBJ1-5	CASSEGANQPQHF	TGTGCCAGCAGTGAAGGCGCGAATCAGCCCCAGCATTTT
TRBD1	TRBV19	.	14	TRBJ2-5	CASTLNRGEETQYF	TGTGCCAGTACACTAAACAGGGGAGAAGAGACCCAGTACTTC
TRBD1	TRBV28	.	16	TRBJ1-1	CASSLPKGAGDTEAFF	TGTGCCAGCAGTCTCCCAAAGGGGGCTGGGGACACTGAAGCTTTCTTT
.	TRBV5-6	few	15	TRBJ2-7	CASSPLSQGPYEQYF	TGTGCCAGCAGCCCTTTATCCCAGGGCCCCTACGAGCAGTACTTC
.	TRBV19	few	16	TRBJ1-5	CASSPVGGAGDQPQHF	TGTGCCAGTAGCCCGGTGGGGGGCGCAGGGGACCAGCCCCAGCATTTT
TRBD1	TRBV6-1	.	14	TRBJ1-4	CASRTGGAGEKLFF	TGTGCCAGTCGGACAGGGGGCGCGGGGGAAAAACTGTTTTTT
.	TRBV7-8	.	13	TRBJ2-5	CASSLVFREAQYF	TGTGCCAGCAGCTTAGTGTTTAGGGAGGCCCAGTACTTC
TRBD1	TRBV29-1	.	16	TRBJ2-1	CSVEDSRTPTGAEQFF	TGCAGCGTTGAAGATTCGAGGACTCCGACAGGGGCTGAGCAGTTCTTC
TRBD1	TRBV11-3	.	20	TRBJ2-6	CASSSIKSATGTAGANVLTF	TGTGCCAGCAGCTCGATAAAAAGTGCGACAGGGACGGCGGGGGCCAACGTCCTGACTTTC
.	TRBV7-9	.	11	TRBJ2-5	CASSYEETQYF	TGTGCCAGCAGCTACGAGGAGACCCAGTACTTC
.	TRBV25-1	once	16	TRBJ1-4	CASSEVTGTGDEKLFF	TGTGCCAGCAGTGAGGTTACCGGGACTGGGGATGAAAAACTGTTTTTT
TRBD1	TRBV5-6	.	13	TRBJ2-7	CASSFYRGHEQYF	TGTGCCAGCAGCTTTTACAGGGGCCACGAGCAGTACTTC
.	TRBV11-2	.	13	TRBJ2-2	CASSSLDTGELFF	TGTGCCAGCAGTTCTTTAGATACCGGGGAGCTGTTTTTT
.	TRBV4-1	.	13	TRBJ1-2	CASSQDSDYGYTF	TGCGCCAGCAGCCAAGATTCAGACTATGGCTACACCTTC
.	TRBV6-5	.	15	TRBJ1-2	CASSQGLSFNYGYTF	TGTGCCAGCAGTCAGGGCCTCTCCTTTAACTATGGCTACACCTTC
.	TRBV6-1	.	15	TRBJ2-7	CASSEASTTAYEQYF	TGTGCCAGCAGTGAAGCGTCAACGACCGCCTACGAGCAGTACTTC
.	TRBV6-5	.	13	TRBJ2-7	CASSEGVTYEQYF	TGTGCCAGCAGTGAAGGGGTCACCTACGAGCAGTACTTC
.	TRBV7-3	.	15	TRBJ2-1	CASSPPGSSYNEQFF	TGTGCCAGCAGCCCCCCGGGATCATCTTACAATGAGCAGTTCTTC
TRBD1	TRBV18	once	18	TRBJ1-4	CASSPTGGLKPGNEKLFF	TGTGCCAGCTCACCAACAGGGGGCCTCAAACCGGGCAATGAAAAACTGTTTTTT
.	TRBV6-6	.	14	TRBJ1-1	CASSLPGAVTEAFF	TGTGCCAGCAGTTTGCCAGGGGCGGTCACTGAAGCTTTCTTT
.	TRBV19	.	11	TRBJ2-7	CASSQYNEQYF	TGTGCCAGTAGCCAATATAACGAGCAGTACTTC
TRBD2	TRBV7-6	.	13	TRBJ2-5	CASSLARGETQYF	TGTGCCAGCAGCTTAGCGCGGGGGGAGACCCAGTACTTC
TRBD1	TRBV6-5	few	16	TRBJ1-2	CASSYQFGQGNYGYTF	TGTGCCAGCAGTTACCAATTTGGACAGGGAAACTATGGCTACACCTTC
.	TRBV7-9	.	17	TRBJ2-3	CASSLDRHRYWPDTQYF	TGTGCCAGCAGCTTAGATAGGCACAGATATTGGCCAGATACGCAGTATTTT
.	TRBV29-1	.	11	TRBJ2-7	CSVERETEQYF	TGCAGCGTTGAGAGGGAAACCGAGCAGTACTTC
TRBD2	TRBV29-1	.	12	TRBJ2-1	CSVEDGGIEQFF	TGCAGCGTTGAAGACGGGGGGATTGAGCAGTTCTTC
TRBD1	TRBV10-3	.	15	TRBJ1-6	CAISKDRDYGSPLHF	TGTGCCATCAGTAAAGACAGGGATTATGGATCACCCCTCCACTTT
.	TRBV9	.	15	TRBJ1-3	CASSVEGSSGNTIYF	TGTGCCAGCAGCGTAGAGGGCAGCTCTGGAAACACCATATATTTT
.	TRBV2	once	13	TRBJ2-7	CASSPTRLLEQYF	TGTGCCAGCTCCCCGACTCGTCTGCTCGAGCAGTACTTC
.	TRBV5-6	.	15	TRBJ1-3	CASSLLRSLGDTIYF	TGTGCCAGCAGCTTGTTAAGATCCCTGGGAGACACCATATATTTT
.	TRBV23-1	.	11	TRBJ1-3	CASNPGNTIYF	TGCGCCAGCAACCCAGGAAACACCATATATTTT
TRBD1	TRBV10-1	.	13	TRBJ2-1	CASSRGGSNEQFF	TGCGCCAGCAGTCGAGGGGGCTCCAATGAGCAGTTCTTC
.	TRBV27	.	15	TRBJ2-7	CASSLSVGHGYEQYF	TGTGCCAGCAGTTTATCGGTGGGACACGGTTACGAGCAGTACTTC
.	TRBV2	.	15	TRBJ2-7	CASSDSLSSSYEQYF	TGTGCCAGCAGTGACAGCCTCTCGAGCTCCTACGAGCAGTACTTC
TRBD1	TRBV27	.	14	TRBJ2-7	CASSKSGQNYEQYF	TGTGCCAGCAGTAAATCGGGACAGAACTACGAGCAGTACTTC
.	TRBV6-5	once	16	TRBJ2-1	CASSYSGESSYNEQFF	TGTGCCAGCAGTTACTCTGGGGAAAGCTCCTACAATGAGCAGTTCTTC
TRBD1	TRBV6-1	.	14	TRBJ1-5	CASRTQGINQPQHF	TGTGCCAGCAGAACACAGGGGATCAATCAGCCCCAGCATTTT
.	TRBV5-1	.	14	TRBJ2-2	CASSLGQSTGELFF	TGCGCCAGCAGCTTGGGGCAGTCGACCGGGGAGCTGTTTTTT
TRBD2	TRBV4-1	.	19	TRBJ2-1	CASSPGLAGGPSGLNEQFF	TGCGCCAGCAGCCCAGGACTAGCGGGGGGGCCCTCGGGTTTGAATGAGCAGTTCTTC
.	TRBV2	.	16	TRBJ1-5	CASSPDRPYSNQPQHF	TGTGCCAGCAGTCCAGATAGACCTTATAGCAATCAGCCCCAGCATTTT
.	TRBV7-3	.	14	TRBJ2-3	CASSSGPPRDTQYF	TGTGCCAGCAGCTCCGGACCGCCTCGGGATACGCAGTATTTT
TRBD1	TRBV4-2	.	15	TRBJ1-2	CASSQVPGGVYGYTF	TGTGCCAGCAGCCAAGTGCCAGGGGGAGTCTATGGCTACACCTTC
TRBD1	TRBV6-5	.	15	TRBJ2-7	CASSYSGQGAYEQYF	TGTGCCAGCAGTTACTCCGGACAGGGGGCCTACGAGCAGTACTTC
TRBD1	TRBV30	.	13	TRBJ2-7	CAWTLGQGHEQYF	TGTGCCTGGACCCTCGGACAGGGGCACGAGCAGTACTTC
TRBD1	TRBV11-2	.	13	TRBJ2-7	CATSDRGPYEQYF	TGTGCCACATCGGACAGGGGTCCCTACGAGCAGTACTTC
.	TRBV29-1	.	11	TRBJ2-7	CSVWDNYEQYF	TGCAGCGTTTGGGACAACTACGAGCAGTACTTC
TRBD2	TRBV30	.	18	TRBJ2-5	CAWSVLAVHLGAWETQYF	TGTGCCTGGAGTGTCCTAGCGGTCCACCTCGGGGCCTGGGAGACCCAGTACTTC